The sample holds many counts of the clone carrying this T cell receptor beta chain. The data stem from a study of early T cells in non-severe SARS-CoV-2 infection. Germline V gene data show CDR1 as PRHDT and CDR2 as FYEKMQ (reference sequence). The CDR3 length is 12 residues. With 3 bases removed from V and 4 bases from J, the gap between germline ends came to 4 bases. TCRdb reprocessed the 5' RACE reads via MiXCR and lists one record per CDR3 protein. The table shows approximately 88,000 distinct CDR3 sequences, with roughly 15% occurring only once. The sequence derives from an adult who was a healthcare worker with PCR-confirmed SARS-CoV-2 infection or an uninfected control (not recorded which). The rearrangement links TRBV13 to TRBJ1-3; unclear D gene. Sequenced material: whole blood. The CDR3 spells CASSFRGNTIYF. As DNA, the CDR3 is TGTGCCAGCAGCTTCCGAGGAAACACCATATATTTT.